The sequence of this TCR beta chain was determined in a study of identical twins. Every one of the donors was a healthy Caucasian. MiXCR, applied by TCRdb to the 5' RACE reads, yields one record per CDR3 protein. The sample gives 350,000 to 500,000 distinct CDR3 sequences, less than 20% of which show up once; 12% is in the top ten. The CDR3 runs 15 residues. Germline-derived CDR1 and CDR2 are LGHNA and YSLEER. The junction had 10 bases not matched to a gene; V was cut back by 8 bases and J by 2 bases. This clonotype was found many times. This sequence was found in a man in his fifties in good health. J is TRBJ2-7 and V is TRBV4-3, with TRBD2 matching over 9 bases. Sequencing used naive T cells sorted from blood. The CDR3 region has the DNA TGCGCCAGCTCCTATGCCCTAGCGGGGACCTACGAGCAGTACTTC. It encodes CASSYALAGTYEQYF.